This TCR beta chain stems from a study of T-cell reconstitution after alpha-beta-depleted transplantation in children. The TCRbeta library incorporated unique molecular identifiers. TCRdb processed the PCR reads anew with MiXCR; each CDR3 protein has one entry. The table records about 830,000 distinct CDR3 sequences, approximately 15% of them present only once. The germline gives CDR1 SGHRS, CDR2 YFSETQ. The J segment lost 8 bases and the V segment lost 4 bases, leaving 6 bases of the junction unmatched. This CDR3 spans 15 amino acids. This clonotype was observed a handful of times. Its target is not known. Points from the study as a whole: T-cell numbers and diversity, one year after transplant, stemmed largely from T cells that were newly produced.

The rearrangement uses TRBV5-1 and TRBJ1-6; 10 nucleotides line up with TRBD1. This sample comprised PBMCs, mostly from graft donor cells, obtained 360 days after TCRalphabeta/CD19-depleted stem cell transplant. This TCR came from a male patient between 10 and 17 years old who had a stem cell transplant for acute lymphoblastic leukemia, so the T cells may come from the graft donor. This chain's CDR3 is CASSIPGTGDSPLHF. CDR3 bases: TGCGCCAGCAGCATCCCCGGGACAGGGGATTCACCCCTCCACTTT. Using reference TRBV5-1 and TRBJ1-6 for the parts outside the CDR3, the full variable domain is KAGVTQTPRYLIKTRGQQVTLSCSPISGHRSVSWYQQTPGQGLQFLFEYFSETQRNKGNFPGRFSGRQFSNSRSEMNVSTLELGDSALYLCASSIPGTGDSPLHFGNGTRLTVT.